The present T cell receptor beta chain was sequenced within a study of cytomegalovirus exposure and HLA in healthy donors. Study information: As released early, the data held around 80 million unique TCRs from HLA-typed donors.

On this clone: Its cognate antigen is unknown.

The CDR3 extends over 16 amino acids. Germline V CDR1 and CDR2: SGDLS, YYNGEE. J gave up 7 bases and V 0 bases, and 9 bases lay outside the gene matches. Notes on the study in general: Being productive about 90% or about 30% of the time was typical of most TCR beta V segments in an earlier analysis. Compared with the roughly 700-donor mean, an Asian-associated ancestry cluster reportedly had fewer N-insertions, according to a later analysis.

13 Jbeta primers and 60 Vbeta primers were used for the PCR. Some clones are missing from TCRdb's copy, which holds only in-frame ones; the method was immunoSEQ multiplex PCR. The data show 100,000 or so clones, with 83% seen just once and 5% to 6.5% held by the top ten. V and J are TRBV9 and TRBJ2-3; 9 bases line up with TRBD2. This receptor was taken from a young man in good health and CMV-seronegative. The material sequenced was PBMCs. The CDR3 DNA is TGTGCCAGCAGCGTAGGGCCTAGCGGGACCGTGAATACGCAGTATTTT. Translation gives CASSVGPSGTVNTQYF.